This T cell receptor (beta chain) is drawn from a study of memory CD4+ T cells and cytomegalovirus serostatus. General study findings and limits: Suggested: most of the CMV-linked TCR signature lies in CD4+ memory cells. Repertoires predicted CMV serostatus with median bootstrapped AUC of approximately 0.94.

The CDR3 consists of 14 residues. The germline gives CDR1 SGHRS, CDR2 YFSETQ. V was shortened by 4 bases and J by 1 base, with 11 bases between the two germline ends. The sort gate was single viable CD3+CD4+CD8-CD45RO+ cells for memory CD4+ T cells. Serum IgG to CMV pp150, pp28, p38 and p52 defined serostatus. In the authors' methods: Out-of-frame sequences were removed, leaving 2 million to 2.5 million distinct TCRbeta sequences. The method was immunoSEQ multiplex PCR; TCRdb's version includes in-frame clones alone and lacks a portion of them. From that table come the V and J calls and clone size; the DNA was used to work out D and trimming. This table has about 67,000 clones, 75% to 80% appearing once. Comments on this clone: Antigen unknown.

What was sequenced was memory CD4+ T cells from blood. The clonotype was recovered from an adult in good health and CMV-seropositive. The rearrangement links TRBV5-1 to TRBJ2-5; weak D call: TRBD1 (5 bases). DNA of the CDR3: TGCGCCAGCAGCCCCCAGGACACCCAAGAGACCCAGTACTTC. Protein: CASSPQDTQETQYF. Full variable domain (rest looked up from reference TRBV5-1 and TRBJ2-5): KAGVTQTPRYLIKTRGQQVTLSCSPISGHRSVSWYQQTPGQGLQFLFEYFSETQRNKGNFPGRFSGRQFSNSRSEMNVSTLELGDSALYLCASSPQDTQETQYFGPGTRLLVL.